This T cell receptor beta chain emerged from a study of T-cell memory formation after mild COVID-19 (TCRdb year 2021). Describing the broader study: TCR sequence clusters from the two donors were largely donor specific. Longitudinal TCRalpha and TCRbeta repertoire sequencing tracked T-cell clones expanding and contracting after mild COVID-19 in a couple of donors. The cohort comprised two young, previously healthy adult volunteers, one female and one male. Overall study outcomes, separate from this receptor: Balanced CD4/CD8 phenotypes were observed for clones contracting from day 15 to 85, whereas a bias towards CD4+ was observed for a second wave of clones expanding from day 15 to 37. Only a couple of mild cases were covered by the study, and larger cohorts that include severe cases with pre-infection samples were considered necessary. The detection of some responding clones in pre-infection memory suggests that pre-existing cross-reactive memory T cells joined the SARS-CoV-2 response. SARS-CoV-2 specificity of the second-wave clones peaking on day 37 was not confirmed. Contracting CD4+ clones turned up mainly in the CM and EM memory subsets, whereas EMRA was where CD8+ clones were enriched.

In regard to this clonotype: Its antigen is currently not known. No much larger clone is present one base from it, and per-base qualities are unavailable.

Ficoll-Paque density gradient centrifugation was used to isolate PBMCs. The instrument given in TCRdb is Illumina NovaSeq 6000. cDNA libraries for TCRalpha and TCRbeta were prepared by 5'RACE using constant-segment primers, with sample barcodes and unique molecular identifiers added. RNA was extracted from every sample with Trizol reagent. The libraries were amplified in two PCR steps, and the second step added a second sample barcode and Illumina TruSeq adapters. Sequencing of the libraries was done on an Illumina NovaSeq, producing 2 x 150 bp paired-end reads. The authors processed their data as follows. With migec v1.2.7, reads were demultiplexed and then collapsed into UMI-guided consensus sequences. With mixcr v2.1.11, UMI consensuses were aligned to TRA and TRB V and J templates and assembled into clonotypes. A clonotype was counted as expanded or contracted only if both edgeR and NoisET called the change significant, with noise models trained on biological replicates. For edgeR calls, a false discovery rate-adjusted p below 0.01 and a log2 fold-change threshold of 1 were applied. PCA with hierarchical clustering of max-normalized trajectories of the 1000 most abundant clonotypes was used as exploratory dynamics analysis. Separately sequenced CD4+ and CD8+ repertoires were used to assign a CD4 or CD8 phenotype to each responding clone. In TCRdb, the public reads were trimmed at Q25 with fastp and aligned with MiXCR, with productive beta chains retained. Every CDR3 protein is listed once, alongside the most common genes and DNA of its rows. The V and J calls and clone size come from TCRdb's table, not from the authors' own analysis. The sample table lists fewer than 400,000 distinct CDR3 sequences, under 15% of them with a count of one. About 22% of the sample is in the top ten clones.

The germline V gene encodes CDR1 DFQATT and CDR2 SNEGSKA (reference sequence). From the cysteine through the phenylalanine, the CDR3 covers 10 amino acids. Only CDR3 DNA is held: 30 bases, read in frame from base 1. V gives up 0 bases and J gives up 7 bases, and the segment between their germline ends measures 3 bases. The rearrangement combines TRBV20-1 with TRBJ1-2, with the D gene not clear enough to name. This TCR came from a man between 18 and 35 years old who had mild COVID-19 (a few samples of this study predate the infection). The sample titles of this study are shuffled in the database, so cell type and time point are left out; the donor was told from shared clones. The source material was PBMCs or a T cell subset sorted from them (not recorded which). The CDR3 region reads CSARDGGYTF. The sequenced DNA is TGCAGTGCTAGAGACGGTGGCTACACCTTC.